The clone carrying this T cell receptor (beta chain) was counted only a few times. The sample belongs to a study of blood T cell repertoires in COVID-19. On the study more broadly: COVID-19 samples, acute and convalescent, were from the United States, Italy and Spain.

CDR1 and CDR2 (germline): MNHEY, SVGEGT. The CDR3 is 12 residues long. The V and J ends lost 6 bases and 8 bases respectively, with 11 bases between them. Original analysis: It was from reference gene primer amplification that nucleated cell counts were estimated. The repertoire was sequenced with immunoSEQ multiplex PCR; TCRdb's copy has only in-frame clones and lacks some. The V and J calls and clone size come from that table; D and trimming were worked out from the DNA. The repertoire includes some 220,000 clones, roughly 88% of them detected once, and 9.7% sits in the top ten. Sequencing was carried out using peripheral blood. This TCR was sampled from a man between 50 and 59 years old with active or convalescent COVID-19. The rearrangement joins TRBV6-2 or TRBV6-3 to TRBJ2-1; D remains ambiguous. This chain's CDR3 is CASSLVIHEQFF. The CDR3 DNA follows: TGTGCCAGCAGCCTTGTCATTCATGAGCAGTTCTTC.